This TCR beta chain was identified in a study of cytomegalovirus exposure and HLA in healthy donors. The overall study: Early release data held approximately 81 million unique TCRs from HLA-typed donors. Findings of the study overall: Cytomegalovirus-associated status was assigned to 164 TCR beta chains. An analysis done earlier found most TCR beta V segments productive about 90% or about 30% of the time.

Points on this clone: Its antigen is as yet unknown.

Donors likely had unrecorded immune exposures despite being nominally healthy when sampled. From germline, CDR1 is SGHRS and CDR2 YFSETQ. The CDR3 sequence is 14 residues long. Trimming shortened V by 2 bases and J by 5 bases, and 13 bases separated the two germline ends. 13 Jbeta primers and 60 Vbeta primers were used for the PCR. This table comes from immunoSEQ multiplex PCR, and its TCRdb copy is limited to in-frame clones, with some not included. The specimen's table records 80,000 or so clones. Material: PBMCs. The chain combines TRBV5-1 with TRBJ2-5, with unresolved D. The clonotype comes from a man between 50 and 59 years old in good health and CMV-seropositive. Written as DNA, the CDR3 is TGCGCCAGCAGCTTAACGGGTATCGGGGAGACCCAGTACTTC. It specifies CASSLTGIGETQYF. The full variable domain, completed using reference TRBV5-1 and TRBJ2-5, is KAGVTQTPRYLIKTRGQQVTLSCSPISGHRSVSWYQQTPGQGLQFLFEYFSETQRNKGNFPGRFSGRQFSNSRSEMNVSTLELGDSALYLCASSLTGIGETQYFGPGTRLLVL.